These T cell receptor beta chains were read from a single sample in a study of blood T cell repertoires in COVID-19. Libraries were prepared by immunoSEQ multiplex PCR; TCRdb keeps only in-frame clonotypes and omits some of them. The sample includes roughly 59,000 clones, around four fifths seen only once; the top ten take 10% to 15%. Sequences were obtained from peripheral blood. All receptors come from a man older than 75 with acute or convalescent COVID-19. Both conserved end residues are part of each CDR3. A D gene is named only where the DNA matches it firmly. The listing skips clone size in some rows; elsewhere it reads once, few, many or a size class.

clone_size	j_call	d_call	v_call	cdr3_aa	cdr3_nt
few	TRBJ2-5	.	TRBV7-9	CASSSVETQYF	TGTGCCAGCAGCTCTGTAGAGACCCAGTACTTC
.	TRBJ2-7	TRBD2	TRBV6-1	CASSEAGTSSYEQYF	TGTGCCAGCAGTGAAGCGGGGACTAGCTCCTACGAGCAGTACTTC
.	TRBJ2-2	.	TRBV30	CAWRTGGELFF	TGTGCCTGGAGGACAGGAGGGGAGCTGTTTTTT
few	TRBJ2-1	.	TRBV10-2	CASSESTPSYNEQFF	TGCGCCAGCAGTGAGTCGACACCATCCTACAATGAGCAGTTCTTC
.	TRBJ1-4	.	TRBV12-3/TRBV12-4	CASSSNSEVKLFF	TGTGCCAGCAGTTCCAACTCGGAGGTAAAACTGTTTTTT
.	TRBJ2-7	.	TRBV5-4	CASSSLTGHEQYF	TGTGCCAGCAGCTCATTAACAGGGCACGAGCAGTACTTC
.	TRBJ1-1	TRBD1	TRBV12-3/TRBV12-4	CASGQGTPEAFF	TGTGCCAGCGGACAGGGGACCCCTGAAGCTTTCTTT
.	TRBJ2-6	.	TRBV6-6	CASSYSDSGANVLTF	TGTGCCAGCAGTTACTCGGACTCGGGGGCCAACGTCCTGACTTTC
.	TRBJ2-5	.	TRBV3-1/TRBV3-2	CASSQSAVETQYF	TGTGCCAGCAGCCAAAGCGCCGTCGAGACCCAGTACTTC
few	TRBJ2-5	.	TRBV27	CASQIRFGAEETQYF	TGTGCCAGCCAGATACGCTTTGGGGCGGAAGAGACCCAGTACTTC
once	TRBJ2-6	.	TRBV5-1	CASSPSSSGANVLTF	TGCGCCAGCAGCCCCTCTAGCTCTGGGGCCAACGTCCTGACTTTC
.	TRBJ2-7	.	TRBV5-5	CASRPTTGLSRAEQYF	TGTGCCAGCAGACCTACTACAGGGTTAAGCAGGGCCGAGCAGTACTTC
.	TRBJ2-6	.	TRBV3-1/TRBV3-2	CASSQASLGAGANVLTF	TGTGCCAGCAGCCAGGCGTCCCTCGGGGCTGGGGCCAACGTCCTGACTTTC
.	TRBJ1-6	.	TRBV2	CASRAPAPANNSPLHF	TGTGCCAGCAGGGCCCCTGCGCCAGCGAATAATTCACCCCTCCACTTT
.	TRBJ2-6	.	TRBV5-4	CASSNSSGANVLTF	TGTGCCAGCAGCAACAGCTCTGGGGCCAACGTCCTGACTTTC
.	TRBJ1-5	.	TRBV3-1/TRBV3-2	CASSQDLSSNQPQHF	TGTGCCAGCAGCCAAGATTTATCGAGCAATCAGCCCCAGCATTTT
.	TRBJ2-5	.	TRBV5-6	CASSFFRREETQYF	TGTGCCAGCAGCTTTTTTAGGAGGGAAGAGACCCAGTACTTC
.	TRBJ1-2	.	TRBV4-1	CASSQDGLSYGYTF	TGCGCCAGCAGCCAAGATGGTCTGAGTTATGGCTACACCTTC
.	TRBJ2-7	.	TRBV6-6	CASRTSSYEQYF	TGTGCCAGCCGTACAAGCTCCTACGAGCAGTACTTC
.	TRBJ1-2	.	TRBV5-5	CASSTSGGSYGYTF	TGTGCCAGCAGCACATCAGGAGGGAGCTATGGCTACACCTTC
.	TRBJ2-2	.	TRBV19	CAASRSFSGELFF	TGTGCCGCGTCCAGGTCCTTCTCCGGGGAGCTGTTTTTT
.	TRBJ2-7	.	TRBV6-2/TRBV6-3	CASSLTYEQYF	TGTGCCAGCAGTTTAACCTACGAGCAGTACTTC
.	TRBJ2-7	TRBD1	TRBV7-2	CASSPRTGTYEQYF	TGTGCCAGCAGCCCCCGGACAGGGACCTACGAGCAGTACTTC
few	TRBJ1-3	TRBD1	TRBV19	CASRDGQGSGNTIYF	TGTGCCAGTAGGGACGGACAGGGAAGTGGAAACACCATATATTTT
.	TRBJ1-1	.	TRBV21-1	CASSKGRSKNTEAFF	TGTGCCAGCAGCAAAGGGCGGTCCAAGAACACTGAAGCTTTCTTT
.	TRBJ1-5	.	TRBV20-1	CSASATSGINQPQHF	TGCAGTGCTAGTGCCACCTCGGGGATCAATCAGCCCCAGCATTTT
.	TRBJ2-3	.	TRBV25-1	CASRSDFTDTQYF	TGTGCCAGCCGATCGGACTTCACAGATACGCAGTATTTT
once	TRBJ2-1	.	TRBV24-1	CATSDFRGTNEQFF	TGTGCCACCAGTGATTTTCGGGGGACCAATGAGCAGTTCTTC
.	TRBJ2-3	TRBD2	TRBV7-6	CASSLNRGGRFTDTQYF	TGTGCCAGCAGCTTAAACCGAGGCGGGAGGTTTACAGATACGCAGTATTTT
few	TRBJ2-7	.	TRBV18	CASSPARQAYEQYF	TGTGCCAGCTCACCAGCTCGCCAGGCGTACGAGCAGTACTTC
.	TRBJ2-3	.	TRBV24-1	CATSVPPANTQYF	TGTGCCACCAGTGTTCCCCCTGCTAATACGCAGTATTTT
.	TRBJ2-2	TRBD1	TRBV5-1	CASSPLTGDGGELFF	TGCGCCAGCAGCCCCCTGACAGGGGATGGCGGGGAGCTGTTTTTT
.	TRBJ1-1	TRBD1	TRBV5-1	CASSFGDRRSNTEAFF	TGCGCCAGCAGCTTCGGGGACAGGAGATCGAACACTGAAGCTTTCTTT
.	TRBJ2-2	TRBD2	TRBV30	CAWRPGLAGPNTGELFF	TGTGCCTGGAGGCCGGGACTAGCGGGGCCGAACACCGGGGAGCTGTTTTTT
.	TRBJ2-7	.	TRBV2	CASSWRSLENEQYF	TGTGCCAGCAGTTGGAGGTCGCTCGAGAACGAGCAGTACTTC
.	TRBJ1-2	.	TRBV5-1	CASSLGDRPYGYTF	TGCGCCAGCAGCTTGGGTGACAGACCATATGGCTACACCTTC
.	TRBJ2-1	TRBD2	TRBV9	CASSMGLAPENEQFF	TGTGCCAGCAGCATGGGACTAGCCCCTGAGAATGAGCAGTTCTTC
.	TRBJ2-2	TRBD2	TRBV19	CASKSGGAGTGELFF	TGTGCCAGTAAAAGCGGGGGGGCCGGCACCGGGGAGCTGTTTTTT
few	TRBJ2-3	TRBD2	TRBV7-6	CASSLGGITGGTQYF	TGTGCCAGCAGCCTGGGAGGGATCACGGGAGGTACGCAGTATTTT
.	TRBJ2-5	TRBD2	TRBV4-1	CASSQGRLAGGETQYF	TGCGCCAGCAGCCAAGGGAGACTAGCGGGAGGTGAGACCCAGTACTTC
.	TRBJ1-1	.	TRBV6-2/TRBV6-3	CASSHPVTFMNTEAFF	TGTGCCAGCAGTCATCCTGTGACATTCATGAACACTGAAGCTTTCTTT
few	TRBJ2-3	TRBD2	TRBV5-1	CASSLAGGTSDTQYF	TGCGCCAGCAGCTTAGCGGGGGGGACAAGCGATACGCAGTATTTT
once	TRBJ2-1	TRBD1	TRBV2	CASSARGTAMDNEQFF	TGTGCCAGCAGCGCAAGGGGGACAGCGATGGACAATGAGCAGTTCTTC
once	TRBJ2-7	TRBD1	TRBV28	CASHSRDREFRPRRKQYF	TGTGCCAGCCATTCCCGGGACAGGGAGTTTAGGCCTCGGCGGAAGCAGTACTTC
.	TRBJ1-2	.	TRBV2	CASSEWMSTWSTF	TGTGCCAGCAGTGAATGGATGAGCACCTGGAGCACCTTC
.	TRBJ2-5	TRBD1	TRBV9	CASSRGTGKGQETQYF	TGTGCCAGCAGCAGAGGGACAGGGAAGGGCCAAGAGACCCAGTACTTC
.	TRBJ1-1	.	TRBV18	CASSPIAHGTGTEAFF	TGTGCCAGCTCACCAATAGCCCACGGAACGGGCACTGAAGCTTTCTTT
.	TRBJ1-2	.	TRBV12-3/TRBV12-4	CASGAVNYGYTF	TGTGCCAGTGGGGCGGTTAACTATGGCTACACCTTC